This T cell receptor beta chain came from a study of T cells in Graves' hyperthyroidism and ophthalmopathy. Study results and caveats: It was a median approximately 7.1 months before onset that the model predicted ophthalmopathy.

The investigators amplified TCR beta CDR3 regions from RNA transcripts. The primer set for the first-round RT-PCR of the TCR CDR3 was HTBI. TCRdb called the multiplex PCR reads again in MiXCR, with one record for every CDR3 protein. The sample consists of over 550,000 distinct CDR3 sequences, 16% of them appearing once. The CDR3 spans 15 residues. CDR1 is SGHNT, CDR2 YENEEA, per germline. V lost 5 bases, J lost 9 bases, and 6 bases stayed unmatched. Every diagnosis used clinical symptoms, serum thyroxine and TRAb, thyroid ultrasound and orbital computed tomography. This clonotype was picked up many times. Its antigen is unknown.

Sequencing was done on a sample of blood. The V call is TRBV11-3, the J call TRBJ1-6, with 11 bases fitting TRBD1. The clonotype originates from a woman aged 18-30 years with Graves' hyperthyroidism. As DNA, the CDR3 is TGTGCCAGCAGCAGCGGACAGGGGGCGGGTTCACCCCTCCACTTT. It translates to CASSSGQGAGSPLHF.